This T cell receptor (beta chain) was recovered during a study of blood T cells in healthy people across ages (dated by TCRdb to between 2014 and 2017). Regarding the complete study: In model experiments, template switching captured about one uniquely barcoded TCR beta cDNA molecule for every two T cells. To avoid experimental bias, donors of different ages were randomly spread across the sequencing lanes. Four age groups were formed from the donors: young (average roughly 15 years), middle-aged (approximately 42), aged (about 62) and long-lived (more than 75). Using deep sequencing normalized with unique cDNA molecular identifiers, the study measured how TCR beta repertoire diversity changes with age. Using the same blood draw, the study looked at two additional independent replicas of 1 million unique cDNA reads for two donors, one aged 18 to 30 and the other aged 80 or older.

Donors were 35 to 40 systemically healthy Caucasian individuals from Russia aged roughly 6 to 90 years. Each donor gave roughly 9.5 milliliters of peripheral blood, collected into EDTA-treated Vacutainer tubes. PBMCs were isolated by Ficoll-Paque density-gradient centrifugation, with at least 6 million obtained per sample. Total RNA, at least 6 micrograms per sample, was extracted from PBMCs with Trizol reagent. For every donor, flow cytometry on a PBMC aliquot measured the percentage of naive CD45RAhigh/CD27high T cells. Regarding this clonotype: What antigen it recognizes has not been identified. Base-call qualities are not available, and no considerably larger clone is one nucleotide away.

Overall study results and their limits: Since profiling was done on bulk unsorted PBMCs, naive and antigen-experienced compartments could not be conclusively compared. Compared with the aged group, the long-lived group had more naive CD4+ T cells, fewer expanded clones and increased TCR diversity, a pattern suggesting age selection. The CMV infection status of donors was not known, potentially confounding age-related changes in expanded clonotypes. Total diversity estimates from one million sequenced T cells were considered lower bounds and underestimates. A strong correlation was found between observed TCR beta diversity and the percentage of naive T cells measured by flow cytometry. As age increased, observed TCR beta diversity per million T cells dropped in a roughly linear way, and a significant reduction was already evident by age about 40.

From its cysteine to its phenylalanine, the CDR3 spans 16 amino acids. Of the read, only the CDR3 DNA is kept; its 48 bases are in frame from base 1. V and J lose 7 bases and 0 bases, and a span of 16 bases separates them. CDR1 and CDR2, looked up from the germline V gene, are SGHTA and FQGTGA. Library generation was performed with 5' RACE. Sequencing was performed on an Illumina HiSeq 2500. A second PCR of 7 to 11 cycles was performed with a sample-barcoded 5' primer and a J-beta primer mix. A unique molecular identifier was introduced onto each TCR beta cDNA molecule by a template-switch 5' adaptor carrying 12 random nucleotides. Each sample yielded at least 2.5 million CDR3-containing paired-end reads. The Mint cDNA synthesis kit, primed by a TRBC-specific oligonucleotide, was used to synthesize first-strand cDNA from all RNA. After uracil-DNA glycosylase treatment, a first 18-cycle PCR used universal primers M1SS and BC2_uni_R on all cDNA. The study's processing was this. Normalization of each sample was performed by random selection of 1 million high-quality reads, each carrying a distinct molecular identifier. Reads sharing molecular identifiers were discarded rather than binned into consensus sequences. CDR3 identification, clonotype clustering and error correction used MiTCR with a Q25 quality threshold and the strictest error-elimination algorithm. Lower-bound total TCR beta diversity was estimated with a nonparametric unseen species model using Euler transformation. Clones were called with MiXCR by TCRdb after fastp trimmed the public reads at Q25, and only in-frame beta chains were retained. Each CDR3 protein appears once, grouped with its most common genes and DNA. The V and J calls follow TCRdb's processing rather than the paper's. Here the sample has about 1,000,000 distinct CDR3 sequences; 40% to 55% occur a single time. The top ten clonotypes cover approximately 17% of the sample.

Sequenced sample: blood. The chain is encoded by TRBV7-3 joined to TRBJ1-5, with TRBD1 perhaps the D gene, on 5 matching bases. The TCR originated in an older woman in good health. The CDR3 protein sequence reads: CASNPTEPYSNQPQHF. The DNA is as follows: TGTGCCAGCAACCCGACAGAACCTTATAGCAATCAGCCCCAGCATTTT. The entire variable domain, with the stretches around the CDR3 drawn from the reference TRBV7-3 and TRBJ1-5 proteins, is GAGVSQTPSNKVTEKGKYVELRCDPISGHTALYWYRQSLGQGPEFLIYFQGTGAADDSGLPNDRFFAVRPEGSVSTLKIQRTERGDSAVYLCASNPTEPYSNQPQHFGDGTRLSIL.